The clone carrying this TCR beta chain was counted many times. Its antigen is still unknown. Germline V gene sequence: CDR1 DFQATT, CDR2 SNEGSKA (reference sequence). The CDR3 loop spans 14 amino acids. The V end was cut by 0 bases, the J end by 1 base, with 9 bases between. This sample's TCRbeta library carried unique molecular identifier barcodes. In TCRdb, the PCR reads were re-called with MiXCR into one record per CDR3 protein. The data show around 600,000 distinct CDR3 sequences, around 23% seen once. These data are taken from a study of T-cell reconstitution after alpha-beta-depleted transplantation in children. Study conclusions and caveats: Several hundred expanded graft clones reportedly supplied alpha-beta T cells about two months after transplant.

The sequence derives from a boy under two years old who had a stem cell transplant for acute myeloid leukemia, so the T cells may come from the graft donor. The chain recombines TRBV20-1 with TRBJ1-1; possibly TRBD1 for D (5 bases). The sequencing used PBMCs, mostly from graft donor cells, collected 360 days after TCRalphabeta/CD19-depleted stem cell transplant. CDR3: CSARDNGANTEAFF. The CDR3 nucleotides read TGCAGTGCTAGAGATAACGGGGCGAACACTGAAGCTTTCTTT.